This is a list of T cell receptor beta chains from one sample in a study of cytomegalovirus exposure and HLA in healthy donors. TCRdb keeps only in-frame clones here, not all; method: immunoSEQ multiplex PCR. The data contain approximately 77,000 clones, roughly 76% of them singletons. Sequenced input: PBMCs. These receptors were taken from a male donor in good health and CMV-seropositive. CDR3s include the opening cysteine and the closing phenylalanine or tryptophan. A D gene is named only where the DNA matches it firmly. Clone size is stated in some rows and not others, as once, few, many or a class when expanded.

>.|TRBV6-5|.|TRBJ1-1
TGTGCCAGCAGTTACTCGCCCCGCAGAACTGAAGCTTTCTTT
CASSYSPRRTEAFF
>few|TRBV6-1|TRBD2|TRBJ2-2
TGTGCCAGCAGTGCCCGTTCCGGACTAGCGGGAGAGAAGACCGGGGAGCTGTTTTTT
CASSARSGLAGEKTGELFF
>.|TRBV7-2|TRBD2|TRBJ2-7
TGTGCCAGCAGCCCGGGACTAGCGGGGGCCCTGGTGCAGTACTTC
CASSPGLAGALVQYF
>.|TRBV7-6|.|TRBJ2-7
TGTGCCAGCAGCCCAACTCTCGGGAACAAAGCCTACGAGCAGTACTTC
CASSPTLGNKAYEQYF
>few|TRBV4-2|TRBD1|TRBJ1-2
TGTGCCAGCAGCCCCGAACAGGGGGCGTCCTATGGCTACACCTTC
CASSPEQGASYGYTF
>.|TRBV7-9|.|TRBJ2-5
TGTGCCAGCAGCTCTTCGGACAGCCCCCTGAGGGAGACCCAGTACTTC
CASSSSDSPLRETQYF
>.|TRBV30|TRBD1|TRBJ2-5
TGTGCCTGGAGTTTGGGACAGGCGAGAGAGACCCAGTACTTC
CAWSLGQARETQYF
>few|TRBV29-1|.|TRBJ1-2
TGCAGCGTCACGGGAGGGAAAGACTATGGCTACACCTTC
CSVTGGKDYGYTF
>.|TRBV5-4|.|TRBJ1-6
TGTGCCAGCAGCCTCACCGCGGCAAGCTCCTATAATTCACCCCTCCACTTT
CASSLTAASSYNSPLHF
>.|TRBV5-1|TRBD2|TRBJ2-1
TGCGCCAGCAGCTTTAGAAGCGGGGGGGCGGGGAATGAGCAGTTCTTC
CASSFRSGGAGNEQFF
>.|TRBV25-1|.|TRBJ1-6
TGTGCCAGCAGTGAAACGGGGGGGAATTCACCCCTCCACTTT
CASSETGGNSPLHF